A single sample gave rise to the 6 T cell receptor beta chains below, sequenced in a study of OX40 agonist ivuxolimab in advanced cancers. Produced via immunoSEQ multiplex PCR; TCRdb's table is partial and in-frame only. The table includes approximately 54,000 clones, around 93% detected once. Sample: CD4+ or CD8+ T cells sorted from blood, taken in a trial of the OX40 agonist ivuxolimab. These TCRs come from an adult with an advanced solid tumor such as melanoma, head and neck, liver or kidney cancer.

This chain's CDR3 is CAWSVLISGDTQYF. CDR3 bases: TGTGCCTGGAGTGTACTGATAAGTGGGGATACGCAGTATTTT. The V and J genes are TRBV30 and TRBJ2-3; D is unresolved. V was clipped by 0 bases and J by 6 bases, with 13 bases between them. The CDR3 spans 14 residues. Per the germline V gene, CDR1 is GTSNPN and CDR2 is SVGIG (reference sequence).

The chain has TRBV7-8 and TRBJ2-7; 8 bases line up with TRBD1. Per germline, CDR1 SGHVS and CDR2 FQNEAQ. The CDR3 sequence is 16 residues long. Trimming cost V 1 base and J 3 bases; bases outside gene matches: 8. CDR3: CASSLEVTGVGYEQYF. CDR3 bases: TGTGCCAGCAGCTTAGAAGTGACAGGGGTTGGCTACGAGCAGTACTTC.

The rearrangement links TRBV7-9 to TRBJ1-2, with no clear D. Per germline, CDR1 SEHNR and CDR2 FQNEAQ (reference sequence). Trimming cost V 5 bases and J 5 bases, with 18 bases left between them. The CDR3 consists of 15 residues. The CDR3 sequence is CASSGSRLWGYGYTF. The CDR3 DNA is TGTGCCAGCAGCGGATCGAGGTTATGGGGTTATGGCTACACCTTC.

The chain links TRBV7-8 to TRBJ2-1; 8 positions agree with TRBD2. V shed 0 bases, J shed 8 bases, and the junction held 9 bases outside the gene matches. The CDR3 is 16 amino acids. Germline V lookup: CDR1 SGHVS, CDR2 FQNEAQ. CDR3 nucleotides: TGTGCCAGCAGCTTAGCGGTGCGGGGGGCCCCGGATGAGCAGTTCTTC. Translating it yields CASSLAVRGAPDEQFF.

The chain uses TRBV5-8 and TRBJ2-7; D not certain. This CDR3 is built from 14 residues. Trimming stripped 0 bases from V and 2 bases from J, with 9 bases between. The germline CDR1 and CDR2 sequences are SGHTS and YDEGEE. CDR3 in amino acids: CASSLATYAYEQYF. The DNA of the CDR3 is TGTGCCAGCAGCTTGGCCACTTACGCCTACGAGCAGTACTTC.

The chain recombines TRBV29-1 with TRBJ1-1, with 7 bases lining up with TRBD1. V dropped 4 bases and J dropped 5; count of bases not matched to a gene: 10. The CDR3 covers 14 residues. Germline loops: CDR1 SQVTM, CDR2 ANQGSEA. CDR3 nucleotides: TGCAGCGTTGTCTTTTCGACAGGGTATACTGAAGCTTTCTTT. Amino acid sequence: CSVVFSTGYTEAFF.